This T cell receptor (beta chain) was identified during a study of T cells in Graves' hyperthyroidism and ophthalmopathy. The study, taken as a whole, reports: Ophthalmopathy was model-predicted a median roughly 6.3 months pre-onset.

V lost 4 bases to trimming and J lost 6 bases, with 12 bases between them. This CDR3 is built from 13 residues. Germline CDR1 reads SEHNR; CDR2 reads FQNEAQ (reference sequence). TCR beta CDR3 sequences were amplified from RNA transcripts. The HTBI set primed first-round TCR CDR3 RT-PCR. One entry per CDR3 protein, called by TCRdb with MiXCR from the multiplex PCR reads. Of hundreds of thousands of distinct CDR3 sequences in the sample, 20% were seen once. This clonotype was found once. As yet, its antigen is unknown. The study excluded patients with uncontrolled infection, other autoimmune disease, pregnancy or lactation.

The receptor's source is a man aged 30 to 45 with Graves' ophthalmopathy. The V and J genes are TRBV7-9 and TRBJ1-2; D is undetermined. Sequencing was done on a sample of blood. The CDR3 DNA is TGTGCCAGCAGCTCTGCCCTGGATCATGGCTACACCTTC. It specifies CASSSALDHGYTF.